The rows below give T cell receptor beta chains drawn from one sample of a study of regulatory T cells in long-lasting Graves disease. Via MiXCR, TCRdb re-called the multiplex PCR reads, giving one row per CDR3 protein. The sample includes 350,000 to 500,000 distinct CDR3 sequences, 12% to 15% of them seen just once. The data were also submitted as part of a second study, on T cells in Graves' hyperthyroidism and ophthalmopathy.

Sample: peripheral blood mononuclear cells (PBMCs), taken at new diagnosis, from a patient treated with antithyroid drugs. The receptor source for this set is a woman aged 45-65 years with Graves disease. Each CDR3 is given with its conserved first and last residue. D genes are given only for firm matches. Not all rows give a size; the values are once, few, many and, for expanded clones, a class.

D gene,J gene,V gene,clone size,CDR3 DNA,CDR3 protein
.,TRBJ2-5,TRBV5-4,few,TGTGCCAGCAGCTTGTTCGAGACCCAGTACTTC,CASSLFETQYF
TRBD1,TRBJ1-2,TRBV4-1,.,TGCGCCAGCAGCCAAGGTTATAGGTCCTCGGGACAGGGAGCCTATGGCTACACCTTC,CASSQGYRSSGQGAYGYTF
.,TRBJ2-3,TRBV3-1,many,TGTGCCAGCAGCCAAGACCTGACGGAGATGGGAGATACGCAGTATTTT,CASSQDLTEMGDTQYF
TRBD1,TRBJ2-7,TRBV28,many,TGTGCCAGCAGAGGACAGGGATCAGTACGAGAGCAGTACTTC,CASRGQGSVREQYF
TRBD1,TRBJ2-1,TRBV10-1,.,TGCGCCAGCAGTGAGTCAGGACAGGGGTTGAGTGAGCAGTTCTTC,CASSESGQGLSEQFF
.,TRBJ2-2,TRBV10-3,many,TGTGCCATCGGTTCAAGCGGACAGCCAAACACCGGGGAGCTGTTTTTT,CAIGSSGQPNTGELFF
TRBD1,TRBJ2-2,TRBV27,few,TGTGCCAGCAGCCGGACAGGGGGCGGGGGCAACGAGCTGTTTTTT,CASSRTGGGGNELFF
.,TRBJ2-5,TRBV7-3,many,TGTGCCAGCAGCTTACCTCCTAGTGAGACCCAGTACTTC,CASSLPPSETQYF
TRBD2,TRBJ2-1,TRBV7-3,many,TGTGCCAGCAGCTCTGGTAGCGGGACTCCGTACAATGAGCAGTTCTTC,CASSSGSGTPYNEQFF
.,TRBJ2-3,TRBV9,.,TGTGCCAGCAGCGTAAGACCCCAATCCACAGATACGCAGTATTTT,CASSVRPQSTDTQYF
TRBD1,TRBJ2-7,TRBV20-1,many,TGCAGTGCTCAAGCGGGACAGGGGATATTCTACGAGCAGTACTTC,CSAQAGQGIFYEQYF
TRBD2,TRBJ2-7,TRBV28,few,TGTGCCAGCAGCCCCCCAGCGGGACGCCTAGGAACCTACGAGCAGTACTTC,CASSPPAGRLGTYEQYF
.,TRBJ2-7,TRBV7-3,few,TGTGCCAGCAGCTACGGGGACATTCCCTACGAGCAGTACTTC,CASSYGDIPYEQYF
.,TRBJ2-7,TRBV12-5,.,TGTGCTAGTGGTGCCGGGACCCCCTTTCAGCAGTACTTC,CASGAGTPFQQYF
TRBD2,TRBJ2-7,TRBV28,many,TGTGCCAGCAGTCTAGGGACTAGCGGGAGCAGCACCTACGAGCAGTACTTC,CASSLGTSGSSTYEQYF
.,TRBJ2-1,TRBV20-1,few,TGCAGTGCTCCGGGACTGATCGGCGATGAGCAGTTCTTC,CSAPGLIGDEQFF